This TCR beta chain was sequenced for a study of human T cells and chemical hapten exposure. Study findings and constraints: It was expanded TCRs that formed significantly more large CDR3 similarity clusters than controls did.

Time point indicated: patch test 2, 6 weeks after DPC sensitization. Regarding treatment: therapeutic diphenylcyclopropenone sensitization with weekly scalp DPC. For this clonotype: What it binds is not known.

Each CDR3 protein is one row after TCRdb ran MiXCR on the RACE reads. The repertoire holds approximately 350,000 distinct CDR3 sequences, with roughly 6% as singletons. Sample: whole blood, taken in connection with sensitization to the hapten diphenylcyclopropenone (DPC). This clonotype originated in a woman aged 18-35 years with alopecia areata. Some clones in this sample may be carry-over from other donors' samples.

Here the CDR3 reads CASSQDTGTPSSGNTIYF. DNA of the CDR3: TGTGCCAGCAGCCAGGATACCGGGACACCGAGCTCTGGAAACACCATATATTTT. The chain joins TRBV4-2 to TRBJ1-3, with D possibly matching TRBD1 (6 bases). The CDR3 contains 18 residues. Germline CDR1 is LGHNA and CDR2 is YNFKEQ. V gave up 3 bases and J gave up 0 bases, with 18 bases separating them.